The rows below give T cell receptor beta chains drawn from one sample of a study of cytomegalovirus exposure and HLA in healthy donors. TCRdb keeps only in-frame clones here, not all; method: immunoSEQ multiplex PCR. This table holds about 210,000 clones, approximately 77% found once. The sample taken for sequencing was PBMCs. The source of these receptors is a man aged 35 to 55 in good health and CMV-seropositive. Both conserved end residues are part of each CDR3. The D gene is left open where the match is weak. For some rows the clone size is stated as once, few or many, or as a class when expanded; others skip it.

V gene	clone size	J gene	D gene	CDR3 DNA	CDR3 protein
TRBV7-6	-	TRBJ1-1	TRBD1	TGTGCCAGCAGCTTAGGTTCAGGGGGCTCGCCTGAAGCTTTCTTT	CASSLGSGGSPEAFF
TRBV6-1	-	TRBJ2-1	TRBD2	TGTGCCAGCAGTACATCCGGGACTAGCGTTGATGAGCAGTTCTTC	CASSTSGTSVDEQFF
TRBV10-3	-	TRBJ2-7	TRBD1	TGTGCCATCAGCGGACAGGGGGCTGGGGAGCAGTACTTC	CAISGQGAGEQYF
TRBV29-1	-	TRBJ2-7	TRBD1	TGCAGCGTTGAAATCGGGACAGGGGCCGACGAGCAGTACTTC	CSVEIGTGADEQYF
TRBV6-1	few	TRBJ2-1	-	TGTGCCAGCAGGATCCTGCATAGCTCCTACAATGAGCAGTTCTTC	CASRILHSSYNEQFF
TRBV28	-	TRBJ2-7	TRBD2	TGTGCCAGCAGGCCAAGCGGGGCAACGGTCTACGAGCAGTACTTC	CASRPSGATVYEQYF
TRBV27	-	TRBJ1-1	-	TGTGCCAGCAGTCGGCGCGGGCCGGCTGAAGCTTTCTTT	CASSRRGPAEAFF
TRBV19	-	TRBJ1-1	TRBD1	TGTGCCAGTAGTACCACGTGGACAGGGAACACTGAAGCTTTCTTT	CASSTTWTGNTEAFF
TRBV6-4	-	TRBJ2-7	TRBD1	TGTGCCAGCAGAGATGAGGGACAGGTATACGAGCAGTACTTC	CASRDEGQVYEQYF
TRBV7-3	-	TRBJ2-3	-	TGTGCCAGCAGCTTCGGGGGCGGGGGAGGAGATACGCAGTATTTT	CASSFGGGGGDTQYF
TRBV7-8	-	TRBJ1-1	-	TGTGCCAGCAGCCTAGAGCCCCTGAACACTGAAGCTTTCTTT	CASSLEPLNTEAFF
TRBV5-4	-	TRBJ2-1	-	TGTGCCAGCAGCTTGGCGACAGGCCACAATGAGCAGTTCTTC	CASSLATGHNEQFF
TRBV30	-	TRBJ1-1	-	TGTGCCTGGAGCAGGGCGAACACTGAAGCTTTCTTT	CAWSRANTEAFF
TRBV18	few	TRBJ2-3	TRBD2	TGTGCCAGCTCACCTGGACTAGCTGGCACAGATACGCAGTATTTT	CASSPGLAGTDTQYF
TRBV6-1	-	TRBJ1-2	TRBD1	TGTGCCAGCAGCACCACAGGGGGCGGCGGCTACACCTTC	CASSTTGGGGYTF
TRBV4-1	few	TRBJ1-5	TRBD1	TGCGCCAGCAGCCAAGCGACAGGGACTCGGTCCAATCAGCCCCAGCATTTT	CASSQATGTRSNQPQHF
TRBV9	once	TRBJ2-7	-	TGTGCCAGCAGCGTAGGCGGGACGTTCTCCTACGAGCAGTACTTC	CASSVGGTFSYEQYF
TRBV5-4	-	TRBJ2-7	TRBD2	TGTGCCAGCAGCTTGAGGCGGGGGGGCGACGAGCAGTACTTC	CASSLRRGGDEQYF
TRBV18	-	TRBJ1-4	-	TGTGCCAGCTCATCCAGACAGAATGAAAAACTGTTTTTT	CASSSRQNEKLFF
TRBV4-3	-	TRBJ2-1	TRBD2	TGCGCCAGCAGCCCCGCATCTTCCTTAAGGACTAGCGGGAGAGGGAATGAGCAGTTCTTC	CASSPASSLRTSGRGNEQFF
TRBV9	-	TRBJ2-1	TRBD2	TGTGCCAGCAGCGCGGGACTAGCGCTCGTCAATGAGCAGTTCTTC	CASSAGLALVNEQFF
TRBV10-3	-	TRBJ2-2	TRBD2	TGTGCCATCAGTTCCGGGAGGGCTGCCGGGGAGCTGTTTTTT	CAISSGRAAGELFF
TRBV6-5	-	TRBJ1-6	-	TGTGCCAGCAGTGCCGGGACACCTAATTCACCCCTCCACTTT	CASSAGTPNSPLHF
TRBV6-5	-	TRBJ2-5	TRBD2	TGTGCCAGCAGGGGGACTAGCCAAGAGACCCAGTACTTC	CASRGTSQETQYF
TRBV7-9	-	TRBJ2-1	TRBD2	TGTGCCAGCAGCTCGAGACTAGCTTCTTCCTACAATGAGCAGTTCTTC	CASSSRLASSYNEQFF
TRBV5-1	-	TRBJ1-2	-	TGCGCCAGCAGCCTGTCCCGGGGGGGCATACAATTC	CASSLSRGGIQF
TRBV6-1	-	TRBJ2-5	-	TGTGCCAGCAGACAGGGGGGGTACCAAGAGACCCAGTACTTC	CASRQGGYQETQYF
TRBV6-5	-	TRBJ2-7	TRBD1	TGTGCCAGCAGTTTCGGACAGGGAGGCGAGCAGTACTTC	CASSFGQGGEQYF
TRBV6-1	few	TRBJ1-1	TRBD1	TGTGCCAGCAGAGAGTATGGACAGGAAAACACTGAAGCTTTCTTT	CASREYGQENTEAFF
TRBV19	few	TRBJ1-4	-	TGTGCCAGTAGTAGAGGGATAACTAATGAAAAACTGTTTTTT	CASSRGITNEKLFF
TRBV6-5	few	TRBJ1-2	-	TGTGCCAGCAGAGGGGCGACTCCCCATGGCTACACCTTC	CASRGATPHGYTF
TRBV27	-	TRBJ1-2	-	TGTGCCAGCAGTTTATCTCGGGGGAACTATGGCTACACCTTC	CASSLSRGNYGYTF
TRBV7-8	-	TRBJ2-3	TRBD2	TGTGCCAGCAGCTTAGGGGCCCCTAGCGGGAGGGCCACAGATACGCAGTATTTT	CASSLGAPSGRATDTQYF
TRBV7-2	-	TRBJ2-7	TRBD1	TGTGCCAGCAGCTTAGGGGGACAGGTTACGGACGAGCAGTACTTC	CASSLGGQVTDEQYF
TRBV5-1	-	TRBJ2-7	TRBD1	TGCGCCAGTTTTTTCAAGAAGAAGGGGGCATACGAGCAGTACTTC	CASFFKKKGAYEQYF
TRBV27	-	TRBJ2-7	TRBD1	TGTGCCAGCAGTCGGGGGACAGGGGGCTTCTACGAGCAGTACTTC	CASSRGTGGFYEQYF
TRBV5-6	-	TRBJ1-1	-	TGTGCCAGCAGCTGGCGGCGGCCTTCGTACACTGAAGCTTTCTTT	CASSWRRPSYTEAFF
TRBV5-4	once	TRBJ1-1	TRBD1	TGTGCCAGCAGCCAGGACAGGACTGAAGCTTTCTTT	CASSQDRTEAFF
TRBV6-1	once	TRBJ1-5	TRBD1	TGTGCCAGCAGTGCCTACGGGACAGGGAACAATCAGCCCCAGCATTTT	CASSAYGTGNNQPQHF
TRBV29-1	-	TRBJ2-7	-	TGCAGCGTTGCATGGGGGGTTGGGGGCGAGCAGTACTTC	CSVAWGVGGEQYF
TRBV15	few	TRBJ2-5	TRBD1	TGTGCCACCAGCAGTTGGGGCAGGGACAGGGGATGGGAGACCCAGTACTTC	CATSSWGRDRGWETQYF